The 4 T cell receptor beta chains presented below share a single source sample, sequenced in a study of immune cell composition in non-small cell lung cancer. Normal lung was sampled as far from the tumour as possible, at least 3 cm. Only in-frame clones appear in the TCRdb table, and some are missing; sequencing was by immunoSEQ multiplex PCR. The sample consists of about 6,800 clones, roughly 81% of them appearing once. The sequenced sample consisted of non-adjacent lung tissue. The origin of the receptors is a human donor with non-small cell lung cancer.

The V and J genes are TRBV7-2 and TRBJ1-4; 9 bases fit TRBD1. J gave up 7 bases and V 5 bases, and 5 bases lay outside the gene matches. Germline assignment: CDR1 SGHTA and CDR2 FQGNSA. This CDR3 contains 14 residues. CDR3 residues: CASSRQGVIEKLFF. DNA for the CDR3: TGTGCCAGCAGCCGACAGGGGGTAATTGAAAAACTGTTTTTT.

By frequency in the sample, this clone is medium-sized. This sequence joins TRBV19 and TRBJ1-2; no firm D call. Germline V gives CDR1 LNHDA, CDR2 SQIVND (reference sequence). The CDR3 contains 12 residues. Trimming left V 3 bases short and J 5 bases short, with 7 bases between. As DNA, the CDR3 is TGTGCCAGTAGTATGGAAGTTTATGGCTACACCTTC. Amino acids: CASSMEVYGYTF.

In its sample, this clone was seen once. The chain is built from TRBV25-1 and TRBJ1-1, with a tentative D call TRBD1 (5 bases). Germline CDR1 reads MGHDK; CDR2 reads SYGVNS. The CDR3 covers 14 residues. V gave up 2 bases and J gave up 1 base, with 8 bases separating them. This CDR3 is CASSEGGRNTEAFF. CDR3 in DNA: TGTGCCAGCAGTGAAGGGGGGAGGAACACTGAAGCTTTCTTT.

The CDR3 here is CSVDPRQTGELFF. CDR3 sequence (DNA): TGCAGCGTTGACCCGAGACAGACCGGGGAGCTGTTTTTT. The V call is TRBV29-1, the J call TRBJ2-2; D may be TRBD1 (5 bases). The CDR3 loop spans 13 amino acids. Germline values: CDR1 SQVTM, CDR2 ANQGSEA. V was trimmed by 3 bases and J by 5 bases, leaving 10 bases between them.